The sequence of this TCR beta chain was determined in a study of cytomegalovirus exposure and HLA in healthy donors. The PCR made use of 60 Vbeta and 13 Jbeta primers. The repertoire was sequenced with immunoSEQ multiplex PCR; TCRdb's copy has only in-frame clones and lacks some. The ten most abundant clones cover around 3.8% of a sample with approximately 71,000 clones. The donors were healthy bone marrow donors. The germline V and J ends were trimmed by 4 bases and 10 bases, with 12 bases remaining between them. Germline CDR1 SGHNT, CDR2 YYREEE (reference sequence). The CDR3 sequence is 12 residues long. Findings and limits, study-wide: In a later analysis, donors in an Asian-associated ancestry cluster reportedly had fewer N-insertions in productive TCRs than the cohort mean. TCR beta V segments were, for the most part, productive about 87% or about 30% of the time in an earlier analysis.

A note on this clone: As yet, its antigen is unknown.

This clonotype was obtained from a female donor in good health and CMV-seropositive. Specimen: PBMCs. The chain is built from TRBV5-4 and TRBJ2-1; D not resolved. CDR3 sequence: CASSAEMAEQFF. As DNA, the CDR3 is TGTGCCAGCAGCGCAGAAATGGCAGAGCAGTTCTTC.